The rows below give T cell receptor beta chains drawn from one sample of a study of blood T cell repertoires in COVID-19. Only in-frame clones appear in the TCRdb table, and some are missing; sequencing was by immunoSEQ multiplex PCR. The repertoire holds about 220,000 clones, with around four fifths as singletons. The sample taken for sequencing was PBMCs or T cells enriched from blood (not recorded which). The receptors derive from a woman between 45 and 60 years old who had been exposed to COVID-19. Both conserved end residues are part of each CDR3. The D gene is left open where the match is weak. Clone sizes are given selectively: once, few, many, or a class where the clone is expanded.

>.|TRBV13|TRBJ2-7|TRBD1
CASSPPTGTGPEQYF
TGTGCCAGCAGCCCCCCAACCGGGACAGGGCCCGAGCAGTACTTC
>.|TRBV15|TRBJ1-1|.
CATSRDRNMNTEAFF
TGTGCCACCAGCAGAGACCGTAACATGAACACTGAAGCTTTCTTT
>.|TRBV7-9|TRBJ2-4|TRBD1
CASSLTGTGGTKNIQYF
TGTGCCAGCAGCTTAACAGGGACAGGGGGCACCAAAAACATTCAGTACTTC
>.|TRBV28|TRBJ2-2|TRBD1
CASSPPGQGYSGELFF
TGTGCCAGCAGTCCTCCGGGACAGGGGTATTCCGGGGAGCTGTTTTTT
>few|TRBV28|TRBJ1-1|.
CASTPSAAVQAFF
TGTGCCAGCACCCCCAGCGCCGCGGTTCAAGCTTTCTTT
>.|TRBV12-5|TRBJ2-1|.
CASGLSHQQFF
TGTGCTAGTGGTTTGTCACACCAGCAGTTCTTC
>.|TRBV6-1|TRBJ2-5|.
CASSEFGASQETQYF
TGTGCCAGCAGTGAGTTTGGGGCTTCACAAGAGACCCAGTACTTC
>few|TRBV5-1|TRBJ2-2|TRBD1
CASSHTGGRNTGELFF
TGCGCCAGCAGCCATACAGGGGGCAGGAACACCGGGGAGCTGTTTTTT
>.|TRBV5-4|TRBJ2-1|TRBD2
CASSFSSGPYNEQFF
TGTGCCAGCAGCTTTTCTAGCGGACCCTACAATGAGCAGTTCTTC
>once|TRBV11-2|TRBJ1-1|TRBD1
CASSFTGGRTEAFF
TGTGCCAGCAGTTTCACAGGGGGGCGCACTGAAGCTTTCTTT
>.|TRBV2|TRBJ2-5|TRBD2
CASKLTSWETQYF
TGTGCCAGCAAATTGACTAGCTGGGAGACCCAGTACTTC
>.|TRBV29-1|TRBJ1-2|.
CSVAWTGDYGYTF
TGCAGCGTAGCCTGGACGGGAGACTATGGCTACACCTTC
>once|TRBV24-1|TRBJ2-5|.
CATSPGYRGETQYF
TGTGCCACCAGCCCAGGGTATCGGGGGGAGACCCAGTACTTC
>few|TRBV10-3|TRBJ2-1|TRBD1
CAISEPPTGDSYNEQFF
TGTGCCATCAGTGAACCTCCGACAGGGGACTCCTACAATGAGCAGTTCTTC
>.|TRBV5-5|TRBJ2-2|TRBD1
CASSILLYRGTGELFF
TGTGCCAGCAGCATCCTTCTTTACAGGGGTACCGGGGAGCTGTTTTTT
>.|TRBV21-1|TRBJ2-2|.
CASSTRQGFCTGELFF
TGTGCCAGCAGCACCAGACAGGGGTTCTGCACCGGGGAGCTGTTTTTT
>once|TRBV27|TRBJ2-7|TRBD2
CASRSSGGPYEQYF
TGTGCCAGCAGGTCTAGCGGGGGGCCCTACGAGCAGTACTTC
>few|TRBV2|TRBJ2-7|.
CASSTGAYEQYF
TGTGCCAGCTCAACGGGAGCCTACGAGCAGTACTTC
>few|TRBV6-5|TRBJ1-1|.
CASSPFGQLNTEAFF
TGTGCCAGCAGTCCGTTCGGACAGCTGAACACTGAAGCTTTCTTT
>.|TRBV9|TRBJ2-5|.
CASRACGGGGETQYF
TGTGCCAGCCGCGCGTGCGGGGGCGGGGGAGAGACCCAGTACTTC
>.|TRBV2|TRBJ2-5|.
CASSEVELGETQYF
TGTGCCAGCAGTGAGGTGGAGCTTGGAGAGACCCAGTACTTC
>once|TRBV5-1|TRBJ1-2|.
CASSLVGDNGYTF
TGCGCCAGCAGCTTGGTCGGGGACAATGGCTACACCTTC
>.|TRBV5-1|TRBJ2-3|.
CASSLLGDTQYF
TGCGCCAGCTCCCTCCTCGGGGATACGCAGTATTTT
>.|TRBV28|TRBJ1-5|.
CASSSRVDNQPQHF
TGTGCCAGCAGTTCCAGGGTAGACAATCAGCCCCAGCATTTT
>.|TRBV19|TRBJ2-5|TRBD1
CASSIDRTGSSKTQYF
TGTGCCAGTAGTATAGACCGGACAGGGAGTTCGAAGACCCAGTACTTC
>.|TRBV5-1|TRBJ1-6|.
CASSWGGEAYNSPLHF
TGCGCCAGCAGCTGGGGGGGAGAGGCCTATAATTCACCCCTCCACTTT
>.|TRBV29-1|TRBJ1-1|.
CSVVGVNTEAFF
TGCAGCGTTGTCGGGGTTAACACTGAAGCTTTCTTT
>.|TRBV3-1/TRBV3-2|TRBJ1-6|TRBD1
CASSQDRGQGKWGSPLHF
TGTGCCAGCAGCCAAGATAGGGGGCAGGGCAAATGGGGTTCACCCCTCCACTTT
>.|TRBV19|TRBJ2-5|.
CASSISRQETQYF
TGTGCCAGTAGTATATCCAGGCAAGAGACCCAGTACTTC
>once|TRBV5-4|TRBJ2-5|TRBD1
CASSQPTGGQETQYF
TGTGCCAGCAGCCAGCCGACAGGGGGCCAAGAGACCCAGTACTTC
>.|TRBV28|TRBJ1-2|.
CASSLSLPGEYTF
TGTGCCAGCAGTTTATCCCTCCCGGGGGAATACACCTTC
>.|TRBV28|TRBJ2-2|TRBD1
CAGRTGLTGELFF
TGTGCCGGCCGGACAGGGCTAACTGGGGAGCTGTTTTTT
>.|TRBV28|TRBJ1-1|TRBD1
CASSLLGTGPMNTEAFF
TGTGCCAGCAGTTTGTTGGGGACAGGGCCTATGAACACTGAAGCTTTCTTT
>.|TRBV7-6|TRBJ1-1|.
CASSLGRWNTEAFF
TGTGCCAGCAGCTTAGGTCGGTGGAACACTGAAGCTTTCTTT
>.|TRBV7-9|TRBJ2-1|TRBD1
CASSLETGSNEQFF
TGTGCCAGCAGCTTAGAGACAGGGAGTAATGAGCAGTTCTTC
>once|TRBV12-3/TRBV12-4|TRBJ1-1|.
CASSFESTEAFF
TGTGCCAGCAGTTTTGAGAGCACTGAAGCTTTCTTT
>.|TRBV5-1|TRBJ2-2|.
CASSFRGHSNTGELFF
TGCGCCAGCAGCTTTAGGGGACACTCGAACACCGGGGAGCTGTTTTTT
>.|TRBV28|TRBJ2-2|.
CASSLSVGELFF
TGTGCCAGCAGTTTATCGGTTGGGGAGCTGTTTTTT
>.|TRBV7-5|TRBJ2-6|.
CVRSLEALRGFSGANVLTF
TGTGTCAGAAGCTTAGAGGCCCTTCGGGGGTTTTCTGGGGCCAACGTCCTGACTTTC
>.|TRBV6-4|TRBJ1-3|TRBD1
CASNQDRGCGNTIYF
TGTGCCAGCAACCAGGACAGGGGATGTGGAAACACCATATATTTT
>.|TRBV5-1|TRBJ2-5|TRBD2
CASTLLAGGQETQYF
TGCGCCAGCACCTTACTAGCGGGGGGGCAGGAGACCCAGTACTTC
>.|TRBV10-1|TRBJ1-1|.
CASSLSGDLGGEAFF
TGCGCCAGCAGTCTCTCCGGGGACCTGGGGGGTGAAGCTTTCTTT
>.|TRBV12-5|TRBJ2-3|TRBD1
CASGSLITGASFSTDTQYF
TGTGCTAGTGGTTCACTAATTACAGGGGCTTCCTTTAGCACAGATACGCAGTATTTT
>.|TRBV3-1/TRBV3-2|TRBJ1-5|.
CASSQGGADSYSNQPQHF
TGTGCCAGCAGCCAAGGTGGGGCCGATTCTTATAGCAATCAGCCCCAGCATTTT
>.|TRBV11-3|TRBJ2-7|.
CASSPKGPQNEQYF
TGTGCCAGCAGCCCCAAGGGGCCCCAGAACGAGCAGTACTTC
>.|TRBV19|TRBJ2-7|TRBD1
CASSTQNRGYEQYF
TGTGCCAGTAGTACCCAGAACAGGGGGTACGAGCAGTACTTC
>.|TRBV5-1|TRBJ2-5|TRBD2
CASSRSGTSGQETQYF
TGCGCCAGCAGCAGGTCCGGGACTAGTGGGCAAGAGACCCAGTACTTC